Reported below is one T cell receptor (beta chain). Its antigen is unknown. Data came from immunoSEQ multiplex PCR; TCRdb stores just in-frame clones and leaves some out. The sample shows 32,000 or so clones, about 85% of them seen only once. Control samples were healthy donors' buffy coats. The data originate from a study of STAT5B mutations in CD4+ large granular lymphocyte leukemia. Study-wide results and caveats: TRBV06-family usage was enriched in top patient clones (8/27) versus controls (2/35).

The CDR3 length is 15 residues. Germline V gives CDR1 SNHLY, CDR2 FYNNEI. The germline V and J ends were trimmed by 5 bases and 0 bases, with 13 bases remaining between them. The chain recombines TRBV2 with TRBJ1-2; D is possibly TRBD1 (5 bases). The TCR was taken from a human donor in good health. The sequenced sample consisted of CD4+ T cells from blood buffy coats. The CDR3 DNA follows: TGTGCCAGCAGTCTCAGCAGACAGACTAACTATGGCTACACCTTC. It codes for CASSLSRQTNYGYTF.